The sequence of this TCR beta chain was determined in a study of CD8 T cells in Susac syndrome. On this clonotype: Antigen: not known.

Germline CDR1 reads SGHRS; CDR2 reads YFSETQ. Trimming removed 0 bases from V and 13 bases from J; junction bases left unmatched: 6. The CDR3 has 13 residues. The multiple sclerosis control group was made up of treatment-naive patients with stable or active relapsing-remitting disease. RNA amounts of about 0.5 to 1 ug underwent reverse transcription with random hexamers. Amplification of TCR beta CDR3 spanned 54 Vbeta and 13 Jbeta via immunoSEQ multiplex PCR. One entry per CDR3 protein, called by TCRdb with MiXCR from the immunoSEQ multiplex PCR reads. The sample includes 150,000 to 200,000 distinct CDR3 sequences, roughly 94% of them seen just once. General study results and limits: The authors acknowledged that their TCR sequencing and HLA analysis involved a relatively small number of individuals.

The TCR was taken from a human donor with multiple sclerosis. The chain recombines TRBV5-1 with TRBJ2-2, with 7 bases aligning to TRBD2. The sample consisted of CD4+ T cells from PBMCs. CDR3 region: CASSLEQAGRLFF. Written as DNA, the CDR3 is TGCGCCAGCAGCTTGGAACAAGCGGGAAGGCTGTTTTTT.